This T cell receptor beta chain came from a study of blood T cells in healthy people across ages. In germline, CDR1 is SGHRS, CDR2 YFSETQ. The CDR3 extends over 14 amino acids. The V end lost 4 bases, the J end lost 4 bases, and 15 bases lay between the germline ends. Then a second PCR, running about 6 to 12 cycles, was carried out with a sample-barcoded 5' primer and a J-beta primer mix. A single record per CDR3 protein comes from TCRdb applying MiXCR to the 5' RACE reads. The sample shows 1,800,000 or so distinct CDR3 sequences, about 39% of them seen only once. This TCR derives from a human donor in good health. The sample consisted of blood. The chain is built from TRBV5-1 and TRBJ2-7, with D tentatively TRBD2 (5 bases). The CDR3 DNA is TGCGCCAGCAGCATCCGGGATCCCAGATACGAGCAGTACTTC. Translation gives CASSIRDPRYEQYF.